The entry below gives a single TCR beta chain sequence along with its context. Its antigen remains unknown. One end of the junction does not line up with germline, which may come from a read error. Time point denoted: blood from clinic visit 5 months post-surgery; TSC patient then seizure free. This record belongs to a study of brain T cells in children with intractable seizures. Assay: immunoSEQ multiplex PCR; the TCRdb copy retains only in-frame clones and omits some. The table includes 300,000 to 400,000 clones, roughly 92% detected once. Whole-study findings and limits: Viral specificity was inferred only from CDR3 similarity; HCMV serostatus was unknown.

The CDR3 is 10 amino acids. This chain uses TRBV12-3 or TRBV12-4 with TRBJ1-2; perhaps TRBD1 as D (6 bases). This TCR was sampled from a boy less than two years old with tuberous sclerosis and intractable seizures. This specimen consisted of peripheral blood, obtained roughly 5 months after surgery. The chain's CDR3 is CASSYRDNAF. The DNA for the CDR3 is TGTGCCAGCAGTTACAGGGATAACGCCTTC.